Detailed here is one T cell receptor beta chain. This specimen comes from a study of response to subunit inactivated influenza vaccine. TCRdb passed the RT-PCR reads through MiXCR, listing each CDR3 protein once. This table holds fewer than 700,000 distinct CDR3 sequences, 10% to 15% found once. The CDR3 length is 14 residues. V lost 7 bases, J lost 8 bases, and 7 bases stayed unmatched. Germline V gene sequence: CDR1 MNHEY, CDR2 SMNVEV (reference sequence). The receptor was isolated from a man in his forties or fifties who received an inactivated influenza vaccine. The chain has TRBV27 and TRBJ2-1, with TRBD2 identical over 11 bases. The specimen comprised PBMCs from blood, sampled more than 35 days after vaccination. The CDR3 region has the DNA TGTGCCAGCACTGGACTAGCGGGTGTCCATGAGCAGTTCTTC. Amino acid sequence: CASTGLAGVHEQFF.